This T cell receptor beta chain was sequenced in a study of T cell responses to AZD1222 COVID-19 vaccine. Points on this clone: Its target is not known.

Sequencing was performed with immunoSEQ multiplex PCR; in TCRdb, only in-frame clones are kept and a portion is missing. The sample holds hundreds of thousands of clones, 94% seen once. Trimming removed 3 bases at V and 12 bases at J, with 23 bases between. The CDR3 is made up of 16 amino acids. Germline CDR1 and CDR2: KGHDR and SFDVKD. General observations from the study: Clonal diversity was possibly underestimated; the donors were predominantly white British and more often female.

Sequenced material: peripheral blood, taken 28 days after the second AZD1222 dose. The V and J genes are TRBV24-1 and TRBJ2-1; either TRBD1 or TRBD2 may supply D (7 bases each). This clonotype was obtained from an adult who received the AZD1222 COVID-19 vaccine. CDR3 in amino acids: CATSDITGQNERGQFF. CDR3 coding DNA: TGTGCCACCAGTGATATCACGGGACAGAACGAGCGGGGGCAGTTCTTC.